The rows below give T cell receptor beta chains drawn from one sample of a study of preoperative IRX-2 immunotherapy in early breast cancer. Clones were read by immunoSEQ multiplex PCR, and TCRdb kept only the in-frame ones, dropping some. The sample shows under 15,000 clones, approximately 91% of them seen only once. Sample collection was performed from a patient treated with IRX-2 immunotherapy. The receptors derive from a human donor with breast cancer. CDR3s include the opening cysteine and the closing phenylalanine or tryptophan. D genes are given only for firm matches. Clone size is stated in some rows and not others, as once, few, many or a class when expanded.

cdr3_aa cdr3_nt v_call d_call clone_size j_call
CASSLDILSSYEQYF TGTGCCAGCAGCTTAGATATCCTAAGCTCCTACGAGCAGTACTTC TRBV11-3 NA NA TRBJ2-7
CASTPAGGRDGYTF TGTGCCAGCACCCCTGCAGGGGGGCGCGATGGCTACACCTTC TRBV4-2 TRBD1 large TRBJ1-2
CAWSSRGRFLSQYF TGTGCCTGGAGTTCCAGGGGGCGCTTTTTGTCGCAGTATTTT TRBV30 TRBD1 NA TRBJ2-3
CASSLFMGTFTDTQYF TGTGCCAGCAGCTTATTTATGGGGACCTTCACAGATACGCAGTATTTT TRBV7-8 NA once TRBJ2-3
CASSTLGAANEKLFF TGTGCCAGCAGTACCCTAGGGGCGGCTAATGAAAAACTGTTTTTT TRBV6-5 NA NA TRBJ1-4
CASSLGTSDWNEQFF TGTGCCAGCAGCTTAGGGACTAGCGATTGGAATGAGCAGTTCTTC TRBV11-3 TRBD2 few TRBJ2-1
CASNTVAGGAKNIQYF TGTGCCAGCAACACCGTAGCGGGTGGTGCCAAAAACATTCAGTACTTC TRBV11-2 TRBD2 few TRBJ2-4
CASSQPGQGSGYTF TGTGCCAGCAGCCAACCCGGACAGGGGTCGGGCTACACCTTC TRBV4-2 TRBD1 NA TRBJ1-2
CASSPPISNEQFF TGTGCCAGCAGTCCCCCGATCTCCAATGAGCAGTTCTTC TRBV27 NA once TRBJ2-1
CASSKETQYF TGTGCCAGCAGCAAAGAGACCCAGTACTTC TRBV21-1 NA NA TRBJ2-5
CASSESAAGQETQYF TGCGCCAGCAGTGAGTCGGCAGCGGGGCAAGAGACCCAGTACTTC TRBV10-1 TRBD2 NA TRBJ2-5
CASERTGPGNTIYF TGTGCCAGTGAACGGACAGGGCCAGGAAACACCATATATTTT TRBV19 TRBD1 few TRBJ1-3
CASSARHRDCAEPQHF TGTGCCAGCAGCGCCCGGCACCGGGACTGTGCGGAGCCCCAGCATTTT TRBV21-1 NA once TRBJ1-5
CASSADPRGIQYF TGCGCCAGCAGCGCCGACCCGAGGGGCATTCAGTACTTC TRBV10-1 NA NA TRBJ2-4
CASSLYPDTYNEQFF TGTGCCAGCAGCTTATACCCTGACACGTACAATGAGCAGTTCTTC TRBV7-9 NA NA TRBJ2-1
CASSLGQGNQPQHF TGTGCCAGCAGTTTAGGACAGGGCAATCAGCCCCAGCATTTT TRBV28 TRBD1 NA TRBJ1-5
CASSGQFNQPQHF TGTGCCAGCAGTGGTCAGTTCAATCAGCCCCAGCATTTT TRBV6-1 NA few TRBJ1-5
CASSIQPGRVGYTF TGTGCCAGTAGTATTCAACCGGGACGCGTTGGCTACACCTTC TRBV19 NA NA TRBJ1-2
CASGPPDSTGELFF TGTGCTAGTGGTCCCCCCGACAGTACCGGGGAGCTGTTTTTT TRBV12-5 NA NA TRBJ2-2
CASSVDGPAQGYTF TGTGCCAGCAGCGTAGACGGGCCCGCCCAGGGCTACACCTTC TRBV9 NA NA TRBJ1-2
CASSLAGGERGEKLFF TGCGCCAGCAGCTTGGCCGGAGGAGAGAGAGGTGAAAAACTGTTTTTT TRBV5-1 NA NA TRBJ1-4
CASLNRGLTEAFF TGTGCCAGTCTAAACAGGGGGCTCACTGAAGCTTTCTTT TRBV19 TRBD1 NA TRBJ1-1
CASSLDALGSLHF TGTGCCAGCAGCTTGGATGCCCTGGGGTCCCTCCACTTT TRBV5-4 NA NA TRBJ1-6
CASSRQTGEKLFF TGTGCCAGCAGCCGACAGACGGGCGAAAAACTGTTTTTT TRBV6-5 NA NA TRBJ1-4
CASSLVLSGANVLTF TGTGCCAGCAGCTTAGTCCTCTCTGGGGCCAACGTCCTGACTTTC TRBV7-6 NA NA TRBJ2-6
CASRTGRAPGVNTEAFF TGTGCCAGCAGGACCGGGCGTGCTCCGGGGGTGAACACTGAAGCTTTCTTT TRBV28 NA once TRBJ1-1
CASSPGGVNTEAFF TGTGCCAGCAGCCCGGGGGGGGTGAACACTGAAGCTTTCTTT TRBV11-3 NA NA TRBJ1-1
CASSPGPTYYEQYF TGTGCCAGCAGCCCAGGTCCCACCTACTACGAGCAGTACTTC TRBV11-3 NA NA TRBJ2-7
CASLTGNYGYTF TGTGCCAGTTTGACCGGGAACTATGGCTACACCTTC TRBV6-1 NA NA TRBJ1-2
CASSPGSGALRGYTF TGTGCCAGTTCCCCCGGGTCAGGGGCTTTACGTGGCTACACCTTC TRBV19 NA NA TRBJ1-2
CASLGGISEAFF TGTGCCAGCCTCGGGGGGATATCTGAAGCTTTCTTT TRBV27 NA NA TRBJ1-1
CASSLAEASGGVYEQFF TGTGCCAGCAGCTTGGCTGAGGCTAGCGGGGGGGTGTATGAGCAGTTCTTC TRBV5-5 TRBD2 NA TRBJ2-1
CASSLGGDSPLHF TGTGCCAGCAGCTTGGGGGGAGACTCACCCCTCCACTTT TRBV7-8 NA few TRBJ1-6
CASTRAGPTDTQYF TGTGCCAGTACCAGAGCGGGACCCACAGATACGCAGTATTTT TRBV19 TRBD2 NA TRBJ2-3
CASGGTGLNYGYTF TGCGCCAGCGGAGGGACAGGGCTAAACTATGGCTACACCTTC TRBV10-2 TRBD1 NA TRBJ1-2
CASSQDGATGYYYGYTF TGTGCCAGCAGCCAAGATGGTGCGACAGGGTATTACTATGGCTACACCTTC TRBV14 TRBD1 NA TRBJ1-2
CASSDLGQGGAGDTQYF TGCGCCAGCAGCGACCTGGGACAGGGAGGGGCGGGAGATACGCAGTATTTT TRBV10-1 TRBD1 NA TRBJ2-3
CASSIGDTQYF TGCGCCAGCAGCATAGGGGATACGCAGTATTTT TRBV5-1 NA NA TRBJ2-3
CASSSPQGGETQYF TGTGCCAGCAGCTCCCCCCAGGGGGGAGAGACCCAGTACTTC TRBV28 NA NA TRBJ2-5
CASSPAGGRAASPLHF TGTGCCAGCAGCCCAGCGGGGGGTCGTGCGGCCTCACCCCTCCACTTT TRBV14 NA NA TRBJ1-6
CASSYTYGENTEAFF TGTGCCAGCAGTTACACATACGGGGAGAACACTGAAGCTTTCTTT TRBV6-7 NA NA TRBJ1-1